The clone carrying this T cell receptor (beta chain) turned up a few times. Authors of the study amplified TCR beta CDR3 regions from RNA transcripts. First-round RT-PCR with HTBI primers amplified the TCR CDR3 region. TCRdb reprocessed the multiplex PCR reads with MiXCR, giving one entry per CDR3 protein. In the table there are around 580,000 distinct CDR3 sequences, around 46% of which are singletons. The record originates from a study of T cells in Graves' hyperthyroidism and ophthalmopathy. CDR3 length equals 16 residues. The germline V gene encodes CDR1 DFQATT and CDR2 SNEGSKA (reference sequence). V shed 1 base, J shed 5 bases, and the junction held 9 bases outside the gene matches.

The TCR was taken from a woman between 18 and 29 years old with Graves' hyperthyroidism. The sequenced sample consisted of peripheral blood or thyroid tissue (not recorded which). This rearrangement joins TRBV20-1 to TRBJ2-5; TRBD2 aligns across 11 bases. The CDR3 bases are TGCAGTGCTAGAGCCCTTCTAGCGGGAGGTAGTGAGACCCAGTACTTC. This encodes CSARALLAGGSETQYF.